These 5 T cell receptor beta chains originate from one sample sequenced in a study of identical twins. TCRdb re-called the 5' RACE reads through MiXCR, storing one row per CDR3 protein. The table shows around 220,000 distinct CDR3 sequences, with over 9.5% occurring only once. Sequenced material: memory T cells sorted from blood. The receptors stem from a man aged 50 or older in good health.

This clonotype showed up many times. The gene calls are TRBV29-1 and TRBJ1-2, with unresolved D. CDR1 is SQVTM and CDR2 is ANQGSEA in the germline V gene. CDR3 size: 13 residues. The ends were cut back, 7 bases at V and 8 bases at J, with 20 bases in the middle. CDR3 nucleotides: TGCAGCGCTAAAGCTACGGATTCCTGGGGCTACACCTTC. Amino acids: CSAKATDSWGYTF.

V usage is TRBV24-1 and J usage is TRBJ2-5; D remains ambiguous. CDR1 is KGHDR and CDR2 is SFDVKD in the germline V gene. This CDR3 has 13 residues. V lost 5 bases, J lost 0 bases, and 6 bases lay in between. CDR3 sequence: CATSGGNQETQYF. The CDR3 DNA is TGTGCCACCAGTGGTGGGAACCAAGAGACCCAGTACTTC.

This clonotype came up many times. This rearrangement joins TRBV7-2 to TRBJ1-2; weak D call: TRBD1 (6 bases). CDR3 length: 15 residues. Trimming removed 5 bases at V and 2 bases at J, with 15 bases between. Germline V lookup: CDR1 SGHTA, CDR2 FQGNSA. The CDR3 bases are TGTGCCAGCAGCATATCCGGGACAACAAACTATGGCTACACCTTC. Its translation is CASSISGTTNYGYTF.

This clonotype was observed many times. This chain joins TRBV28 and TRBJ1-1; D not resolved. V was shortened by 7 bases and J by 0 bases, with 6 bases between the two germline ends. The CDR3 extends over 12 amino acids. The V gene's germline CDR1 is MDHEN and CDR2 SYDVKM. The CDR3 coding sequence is TGTGCCAGCAAGGACGTGAACACTGAAGCTTTCTTT. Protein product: CASKDVNTEAFF.

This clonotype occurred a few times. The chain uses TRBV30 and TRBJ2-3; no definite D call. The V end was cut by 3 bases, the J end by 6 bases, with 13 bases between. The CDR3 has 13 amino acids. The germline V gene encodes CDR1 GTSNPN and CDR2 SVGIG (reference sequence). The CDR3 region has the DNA TGTGCCTGGAGCCTGAACCTCGGTGATACGCAGTATTTT. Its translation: CAWSLNLGDTQYF. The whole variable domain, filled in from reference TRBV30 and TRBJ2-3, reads SQTIHQWPATLVQPVGSPLSLECTVEGTSNPNLYWYRQAAGRGLQLLFYSVGIGQISSEVPQNLSASRPQDRQFILSSKKLLLSDSGFYLCAWSLNLGDTQYFGPGTRLTVL.